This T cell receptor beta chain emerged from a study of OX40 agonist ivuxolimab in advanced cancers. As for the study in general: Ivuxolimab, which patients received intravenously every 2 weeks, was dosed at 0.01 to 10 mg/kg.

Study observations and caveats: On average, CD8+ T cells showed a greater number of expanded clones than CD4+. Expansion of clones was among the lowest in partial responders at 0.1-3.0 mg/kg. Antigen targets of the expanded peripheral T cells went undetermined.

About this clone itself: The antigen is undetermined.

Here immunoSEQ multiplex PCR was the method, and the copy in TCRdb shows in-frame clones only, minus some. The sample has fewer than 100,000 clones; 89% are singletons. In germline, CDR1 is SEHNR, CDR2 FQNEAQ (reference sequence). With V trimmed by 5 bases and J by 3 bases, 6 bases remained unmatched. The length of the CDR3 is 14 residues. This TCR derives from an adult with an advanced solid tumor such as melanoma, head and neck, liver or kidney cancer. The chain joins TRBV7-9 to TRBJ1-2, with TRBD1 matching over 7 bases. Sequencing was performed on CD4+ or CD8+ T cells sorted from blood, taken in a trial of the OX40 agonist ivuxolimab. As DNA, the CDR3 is TGTGCCAGCAGCCTGACAGGGAACTACTATGGCTACACCTTC. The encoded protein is CASSLTGNYYGYTF.